Below are 27 T cell receptor beta chains sequenced from a single sample in a study of vaccination and CD4 T cells after COVID-19 (dated 2022 in TCRdb). These receptors have no known antigen. The intended sense of this specimen's treatment or condition label: approximately nine-day PBMC culture with coronavirus spike peptide pools or control peptides (ViraFEST assay). To prepare the library, PCR was applied. The sequencer listed for this sample is Illumina iSeq 100. DNA from cultured CD4+ T cells was subjected to TCR sequencing with the Oncomine TCR Beta short-read assay at the Johns Hopkins FTIC core. Starting from the raw public reads, TCRdb applied fastp trimming at Q25, assembled clones with MiXCR and retained in-frame beta chains. CDR3 protein duplicates are merged, each entry listing the most common genes and DNA. The sample contains under 20,000 distinct CDR3 sequences, around 49% of them found a single time. Together, the top ten hold 4% to 4.5% of the sample.

The sample comprised CD4+ T cells from blood, cultured in vitro. The receptors were gathered from a human donor who had recovered from COVID-19.

This clonotype was recorded a few times. The rearrangement uses TRBV7-8 and TRBJ1-1; TRBD1 might be the D (5 bases). Germline V gives CDR1 SGHVS, CDR2 FQNEAQ. V lost 6 bases, J lost 3 bases, and 17 bases lay in between. The CDR3 length is 15 residues. The CDR3 DNA is TGTGCCAGCAGGGGAGGCTTGGGACGGCACACTGAAGCTTTCTTT. This codes for CASRGGLGRHTEAFF.

This rearrangement joins TRBV19 to TRBJ2-6; 7 bases are shared with TRBD1. The germline V gene encodes CDR1 LNHDA and CDR2 SQIVND (reference sequence). The CDR3 sequence is 14 residues long. Unmatched junction bases numbered 7, after V lost 11 bases and J lost 3 bases. The CDR3 sequence: CAVKQGSGANVLTF. CDR3 in DNA: TGTGCCGTAAAACAGGGGAGTGGGGCCAACGTCCTGACTTTC.

The rearrangement links TRBV11-2 to TRBJ2-7; no clear D. The CDR3 has 12 residues. Germline loops: CDR1 SGHAT, CDR2 FQNNGV. V lost 1 base and J 6 bases, leaving 7 bases between the germline ends. The CDR3 DNA is TGTGCCAGCAGCTTAGCCGGTTCCGAGCAGTACTTC. This codes for CASSLAGSEQYF.

This chain joins TRBV7-8 and TRBJ1-1; D remains ambiguous. The CDR3 is 13 residues long. The germline V gene has CDR1 SGHVS and CDR2 FQNEAQ. The ends were cut back, 2 bases at V and 8 bases at J, with 12 bases in the middle. The CDR3 DNA sequence: TGTGCCAGCAGCTTACGGGCCGGCCTAGAAGCTTTCTTT. It specifies CASSLRAGLEAFF.

The CDR3 loop is CASSYPTSSYEQYF. CDR3 bases: TGTGCCAGCAGTTACCCGACTAGTTCCTACGAGCAGTACTTC. This chain links TRBV6-2 or TRBV6-3 with TRBJ2-7; possible D gene TRBD2, 6 bases. Between the trimmed V and J ends, which lost 2 bases and 1 base, there was a span of 9 bases. From germline, CDR1 is MNHEY and CDR2 SVGEGT. This CDR3 spans 14 amino acids.

The chain combines TRBV6-2 or TRBV6-3 with TRBJ1-1; perhaps TRBD1 as D (5 bases). V gave up 7 bases and J gave up 7 bases, with 19 bases separating them. The germline V gene has CDR1 MNHEY and CDR2 SVGEGT. The CDR3 has 14 residues. The CDR3: CASTILRGTHEAFF. In DNA form, the CDR3 reads TGTGCCAGCACTATACTGCGGGGGACGCATGAAGCTTTCTTT.

In this sample, this clonotype turned up a few times. The rearrangement uses TRBV19 and TRBJ1-3; 7 bases agree with TRBD1. The trim removed 7 bases at V and 4 bases at J, leaving 7 bases unmatched. This CDR3 is 14 amino acids long. Germline CDR1 and CDR2: LNHDA and SQIVND (reference sequence). CDR3: CASTPGGSGNTIYF. As DNA, the CDR3 is TGTGCCAGTACCCCAGGGGGATCAGGAAACACCATATATTTT.

The chain is built from TRBV7-9 and TRBJ2-1; D remains ambiguous. This CDR3 has 12 residues. CDR1 is SEHNR, CDR2 FQNEAQ, per germline (reference sequence). The V gene lost 3 bases and the J gene lost 9 bases, with 9 bases spanning the gap. Here the CDR3 DNA reads TGTGCCAGCAGCTTTTCGGTCCCTGAGCAGTTCTTC. It translates to CASSFSVPEQFF.

The gene calls are TRBV7-3 and TRBJ2-2; no definite D call. This CDR3 spans 13 amino acids. Trimming removed 5 bases from V and 6 bases from J, with 10 bases in between. Germline V gene data show CDR1 as SGHTA and CDR2 as FQGTGA. The CDR3 sequence: CASSVSHAGELFF. The CDR3 DNA reads TGTGCCAGCAGCGTAAGTCATGCCGGGGAGCTGTTTTTT. Full variable domain (remainder filled in from reference TRBV7-3 and TRBJ2-2): GAGVSQTPSNKVTEKGKYVELRCDPISGHTALYWYRQSLGQGPEFLIYFQGTGAADDSGLPNDRFFAVRPEGSVSTLKIQRTERGDSAVYLCASSVSHAGELFFGEGSRLTVL.

This chain links TRBV19 with TRBJ2-7, with 7 bases aligning to TRBD2. This CDR3 has 16 residues. The ends lost 6 bases at V and 5 bases at J; junction bases unmatched: 16. From germline, CDR1 is LNHDA and CDR2 SQIVND (reference sequence). This CDR3 is CASSPSGTFRRNEQYF. CDR3 DNA: TGTGCCAGTAGCCCAAGCGGGACTTTCAGACGAAACGAGCAGTACTTC.

This chain uses TRBV20-1 with TRBJ2-1; 8 nucleotides line up with TRBD2. This CDR3 comprises 15 residues. Germline V gives CDR1 DFQATT, CDR2 SNEGSKA (reference sequence). The V and J ends lost 0 bases and 7 bases, in that order; junction bases with no gene match: 8. The CDR3 bases are TGCAGTGCTAGAGATCCCCGGGAGGGATTGAATGAGCAGTTCTTC. As protein: CSARDPREGLNEQFF.

The chain links TRBV10-2 to TRBJ2-7; weak D call: TRBD1 (5 bases). The germline V and J ends were trimmed by 8 bases and 5 bases, with 19 bases remaining between them. Germline-derived CDR1 and CDR2 are WSHSY and SAAADI. This CDR3 region has 14 residues. The CDR3 region has the DNA TGCGCCAGCGCACCCCTCAGGGTCCGAGACGAGCAGTACTTC. Translating gives CASAPLRVRDEQYF.

CDR3 loop: CASSIAGDTEAFF. The CDR3 DNA reads as TGTGCCAGTAGTATAGCTGGGGACACTGAAGCTTTCTTT. This sequence joins TRBV19 and TRBJ1-1; D gene unclear. The CDR3 extends over 13 amino acids. The V and J ends lost 1 base and 3 bases respectively, with 6 bases between them. Germline CDR1 LNHDA, CDR2 SQIVND (reference sequence).

The V call is TRBV7-6, the J call TRBJ2-7; D gene unclear. The CDR3 is made up of 13 amino acids. The V end lost 5 bases, the J end lost 3 bases, and 11 bases lay between the germline ends. Germline V CDR1 and CDR2: SGHVS, FNYEAQ. Here the CDR3 DNA reads TGTGCCAGCAGCCCCTTCAGACTCTACGAGCAGTACTTC. It encodes CASSPFRLYEQYF.

This clonotype showed up just a few times. The chain employs TRBV6-2 or TRBV6-3 and TRBJ2-2; TRBD1 or TRBD2 may be the D gene (6 bases each). Germline CDR1 reads MNHEY; CDR2 reads SVGEGT. V was cut by 7 bases and J by 1 base, with 13 bases left in between. The CDR3 runs 15 residues. CDR3 sequence: CASTKGGQNTGELFF. The CDR3 DNA sequence: TGTGCCAGCACCAAGGGGGGACAGAACACCGGGGAGCTGTTTTTT.

In this sample, this clonotype turned up a few times. This chain links TRBV27 with TRBJ2-2; 7 bases agree with TRBD1. Losses at the gene ends were 6 bases for V and 7 bases for J; bases not matched to a gene: 5. CDR1 is MNHEY, CDR2 SMNVEV, per germline (reference sequence). This CDR3 is built from 13 residues. CDR3 coding DNA: TGTGCCAGCAGGGCAGGGGGTAGCGGGGAGCTGTTTTTT. Its translation is CASRAGGSGELFF.

The chain couples TRBV7-8 to TRBJ1-5, with D possibly being TRBD1 (5 bases). The germline CDR1 and CDR2 sequences are SGHVS and FQNEAQ. The CDR3 totals 14 residues. V was shortened by 3 bases and J by 0 bases, with 6 bases between the two germline ends. The CDR3 is CASSLGDSNQPQHF. The DNA of the CDR3 is TGTGCCAGCAGCTTGGGGGATAGCAATCAGCCCCAGCATTTT.

This clonotype was observed a few times. The junction does not match germline at one end; this may be a read error. The rearrangement joins TRBV6-2 or TRBV6-3 to TRBJ1-2, with TRBD1 matching 10 bases. In germline, CDR1 is MNHEY, CDR2 SVGEGT. This CDR3 has 15 residues. The CDR3 here is CASSYGDRGNHGYTF. The CDR3, as DNA: TGTGCCAGCAGTTACGGGGACAGGGGTAACCATGGCTACACCTTC.

CDR3 nucleotide sequence: TGTGCCACCAGTGACTACAGGGGGCAGGGCTACACCTTC. This encodes CATSDYRGQGYTF. This rearrangement joins TRBV24-1 to TRBJ1-2; TRBD1 matches at 9 bases. The CDR3 runs to 13 residues. The ends lost 4 bases at V and 8 bases at J; junction bases unmatched: 4. Germline loops: CDR1 KGHDR, CDR2 SFDVKD.

The rearrangement links TRBV30 to TRBJ1-2; D is ambiguous. V gave up 0 bases and J gave up 5 bases, with 10 bases separating them. The germline V gene encodes CDR1 GTSNPN and CDR2 SVGIG (reference sequence). This CDR3 has 13 residues. Here the CDR3 reads CAWSVQQSYGYTF. The CDR3 DNA is TGTGCCTGGAGTGTACAACAGTCTTATGGCTACACCTTC.

Notes on this clonotype: The junction does not match germline at one end; this may be a read error. The rearrangement uses TRBV7-7 and TRBJ2-2; D is uncertain. CDR3 length equals 16 residues. Germline V lookup: CDR1 SSHAT, CDR2 FNYEAQ (reference sequence). This chain's CDR3 is CASSLEPGARPWELFF. The CDR3 DNA follows: TGTGCTAGCAGCTTAGAACCTGGAGCCCGGCCCTGGGAGCTGTTTTTT.

The V gene is TRBV20-1, the J gene TRBJ2-5; no definite D call. In germline, CDR1 is DFQATT, CDR2 SNEGSKA (reference sequence). V was cut by 0 bases and J by 4 bases, with 15 bases left in between. The CDR3 sequence is 15 residues long. In nucleotides, the CDR3 is TGCAGTGCTAGAGAGGTTGGCGCGGTGGGAGAGACCCAGTACTTC. It codes for CSAREVGAVGETQYF.

The CDR3 nucleotides read TGCAGCGCCGTGGGGGGAATTATGAACACTGAAGCTTTCTTT. This translates into CSAVGGIMNTEAFF. The rearrangement uses TRBV29-1 and TRBJ1-1, with a tentative D call TRBD1 (5 bases). The V end lost 7 bases, the J end lost 0 bases, and 15 bases lay between the germline ends. CDR1 and CDR2 (germline): SQVTM, ANQGSEA. The CDR3 spans 14 residues.

This clonotype was detected only a few times. V and J are TRBV20-1 and TRBJ1-2, with unresolved D. CDR3 length: 13 residues. Germline CDR1 is DFQATT and CDR2 is SNEGSKA (reference sequence). V was cut by 3 bases and J by 3 bases, with 11 bases left in between. The CDR3 sequence is CSARRQAHYGYTF. The DNA of the CDR3 is TGCAGTGCTAGGAGGCAGGCCCACTATGGCTACACCTTC.

The rearrangement links TRBV2 to TRBJ2-7, with unresolved D. V was shortened by 4 bases and J by 0 bases, with 13 bases between the two germline ends. The V gene's germline CDR1 is SNHLY and CDR2 FYNNEI. The CDR3 length is 15 residues. Here the CDR3 DNA reads TGTGCCAGCAGTGGCCCACTTGCGTTCTCCTACGAGCAGTACTTC. This gives the protein CASSGPLAFSYEQYF.

This chain links TRBV24-1 with TRBJ1-2, with D possibly being TRBD1 (5 bases). CDR1 KGHDR and CDR2 SFDVKD come from the germline V gene. The CDR3 consists of 12 residues. Trimming cost V 9 bases and J 7 bases, with 14 bases left between them. CDR3 nucleotide sequence: TGTGCCACCTCTCGAGGGGCTGGTGGCTACACCTTC. Protein product: CATSRGAGGYTF.

This clonotype was counted only a few times. The rearrangement links TRBV7-8 to TRBJ1-2; D unresolved. Deletions cut 3 bases from V and 5 bases from J, with 7 bases between. The CDR3 loop spans 12 amino acids. Germline CDR1 SGHVS, CDR2 FQNEAQ. The CDR3 nucleotides read TGTGCCAGCAGCTTGACCGCGTATGGCTACACCTTC. This sequence encodes CASSLTAYGYTF.